A selection of T cell receptor beta chains follows, all from one sample in a study of cytomegalovirus exposure and HLA in healthy donors. The data were produced by immunoSEQ multiplex PCR, yet TCRdb's version contains in-frame clones alone and is incomplete. The sample has 40,000 to 55,000 clones, approximately 72% seen once. The sample consisted of PBMCs. These TCRs come from a woman in her twenties or thirties in good health and CMV-seronegative. Each CDR3 is given with its conserved first and last residue. Fields, in order: clone size, V gene, J gene, D gene, CDR3 protein, CDR3 DNA. A D gene is named only where the DNA matches it firmly. Clone size is not always given. Where it is, it says once, few, many or a class for expanded clones.

>NA|TRBV29-1|TRBJ1-5|NA
CSVRGTGTADQPQHF
TGCAGCGTTAGGGGGACCGGGACCGCAGATCAGCCCCAGCATTTT
>NA|TRBV7-2|TRBJ2-4|NA
CASSFFGENIQYF
TGTGCCAGCAGCTTTTTCGGGGAGAACATTCAGTACTTC
>NA|TRBV2|TRBJ2-1|NA
CASTLYNEQFF
TGTGCCAGCACCCTCTACAATGAGCAGTTCTTC
>NA|TRBV10-3|TRBJ1-1|NA
CAISPQGGGTEAFF
TGTGCCATCAGTCCACAGGGAGGGGGAACTGAAGCTTTCTTT
>NA|TRBV28|TRBJ2-7|NA
CASSLLQGYEQYF
TGTGCCAGCAGTTTACTGCAGGGATACGAGCAGTACTTC
>few|TRBV5-1|TRBJ2-1|TRBD1
CASRQGPRNEQFF
TGCGCCAGCCGACAGGGCCCTAGGAATGAGCAGTTCTTC
>NA|TRBV4-1|TRBJ2-5|NA
CASSQGPETQYF
TGCGCCAGCAGCCAAGGTCCGGAGACCCAGTACTTC
>NA|TRBV6-6|TRBJ1-1|NA
CASSGPNTEAFF
TGTGCCAGCTCAGGGCCGAACACTGAAGCTTTCTTT
>NA|TRBV18|TRBJ1-5|TRBD1
CASSGTENQPQHF
TGTGCCAGCTCCGGGACAGAAAATCAGCCCCAGCATTTT
>NA|TRBV5-4|TRBJ2-2|NA
CASSLGGLFTGELFF
TGTGCCAGCAGCTTGGGCGGCCTCTTCACCGGGGAGCTGTTTTTT
>NA|TRBV28|TRBJ2-1|TRBD1
CASISTGDYNEQFF
TGTGCCAGCATTTCTACAGGGGACTACAATGAGCAGTTCTTC
>NA|TRBV5-6|TRBJ1-6|NA
CASSNGIYNSPLHF
TGTGCCAGCAGCAACGGGATCTATAATTCACCCCTCCACTTT
>NA|TRBV5-4|TRBJ2-7|NA
CASSLGGGRTYEQYF
TGTGCCAGCAGCTTGGGGGGGGGCAGAACCTACGAGCAGTACTTC
>few|TRBV20-1|TRBJ1-2|NA
CSGTPGGYTF
TGCAGTGGGACGCCGGGGGGCTACACCTTC
>few|TRBV6-1|TRBJ2-7|TRBD2
CASSERIGGNPFYEQYF
TGTGCCAGCAGTGAAAGAATCGGGGGGAACCCCTTCTACGAGCAGTACTTC
>NA|TRBV13|TRBJ2-7|TRBD2
CASSSLAGGPYEQYF
TGTGCCAGCAGCTCCTTAGCGGGGGGGCCCTACGAGCAGTACTTC
>NA|TRBV6-6|TRBJ2-3|TRBD2
CASSGLAGRDTQYF
TGTGCCAGCAGCGGTCTAGCGGGGAGGGATACGCAGTATTTT
>NA|TRBV28|TRBJ1-5|NA
CASSFRRLTSNQPQHF
TGTGCCAGCAGTTTCAGGAGGTTAACTAGCAATCAGCCCCAGCATTTT
>NA|TRBV4-2|TRBJ2-5|NA
CASSQDLAVTEETQYF
TGTGCCAGCAGCCAAGATCTGGCGGTCACGGAAGAGACCCAGTACTTC
>NA|TRBV29-1|TRBJ2-1|NA
CSVPLTQANEQFF
TGCAGCGTCCCTCTTACACAGGCGAATGAGCAGTTCTTC
>NA|TRBV6-1|TRBJ1-5|NA
CASRPQGPICQPQHF
TGTGCCAGCAGACCCCAGGGCCCAATCTGTCAGCCCCAGCATTTT
>once|TRBV28|TRBJ2-7|TRBD2
CATRGGPYEQYF
TGTGCCACCCGGGGGGGCCCCTACGAGCAGTACTTC